This is a list of T cell receptor beta chains from one sample in a study of beta chain features in type 1 diabetes. This table comes from immunoSEQ multiplex PCR, and its TCRdb copy is limited to in-frame clones, with some not included. The repertoire holds almost 350,000 clones, approximately 9.9% seen once, with approximately 1% in the top ten. The sample was central memory CD4+ T cells from blood. The source is a man aged 30 to 45 with type 1 diabetes. CDR3s include the opening cysteine and the closing phenylalanine or tryptophan. A D gene is named only where the DNA matches it firmly. Clone sizes are given selectively: once, few, many, or a class where the clone is expanded.

size,D,J,V,length,CDR3,DNA
.,.,TRBJ2-7,TRBV29-1,14,CSVLPGTGPSEQYF,TGCAGCGTCTTACCTGGGACCGGTCCGAGCGAGCAGTACTTC
few,.,TRBJ1-5,TRBV5-1,15,CASSLFAGASQPQHF,TGCGCCAGCAGCTTGTTCGCAGGGGCAAGTCAGCCCCAGCATTTT
.,.,TRBJ1-1,TRBV7-9,12,CASSLEVLEAFF,TGTGCCAGCAGCTTAGAGGTCCTCGAAGCTTTCTTT
few,.,TRBJ2-1,TRBV5-1,15,CASSLDGGDYNEQFF,TGCGCCAGCAGCTTGGACGGGGGTGACTACAATGAGCAGTTCTTC
.,.,TRBJ1-1,TRBV5-1,14,CASSSGFEDTEAFF,TGCGCCAGCAGCTCTGGATTTGAGGACACTGAAGCTTTCTTT
.,.,TRBJ2-5,TRBV13,14,CASSEITRKTGQYF,TGTGCCAGCAGTGAGATAACACGCAAGACTGGCCAGTACTTC
few,.,TRBJ2-2,TRBV9,14,CASSVVSNTGELFF,TGTGCCAGCAGCGTAGTTAGTAACACCGGGGAGCTGTTTTTT
few,.,TRBJ2-6,TRBV6-1,14,CASSEGSGANVLTF,TGTGCCAGCAGTGAAGGGTCTGGGGCCAACGTCCTGACTTTC
.,.,TRBJ1-5,TRBV28,14,CASSLIGFGQPQHF,TGTGCCAGCAGTTTAATAGGGTTCGGTCAGCCCCAGCATTTT
few,.,TRBJ1-1,TRBV6-5,15,CASSFQGLMNTEAFF,TGTGCCAGCAGTTTTCAGGGACTCATGAACACTGAAGCTTTCTTT
.,.,TRBJ2-7,TRBV6-5,14,CASTSPRGSYEQYF,TGTGCCAGCACCTCCCCCCGGGGCTCCTACGAGCAGTACTTC
few,.,TRBJ2-3,TRBV27,16,CASRRSSGHSTDTQYF,TGTGCCAGCAGGCGATCCTCGGGACATTCCACAGATACGCAGTATTTT
.,.,TRBJ1-2,TRBV12-5,13,CASGLDSFYGYTF,TGTGCTAGTGGTTTGGACAGTTTTTATGGCTACACCTTC
many,TRBD1,TRBJ2-3,TRBV28,17,CASSSRGGTGATDTQYF,TGTGCCAGCAGCTCAAGGGGGGGGACAGGGGCGACAGATACGCAGTATTTT
few,.,TRBJ2-1,TRBV9,15,CASSAGAGRGGEQFF,TGTGCCAGCAGCGCTGGGGCAGGTAGAGGGGGTGAGCAGTTCTTC
few,.,TRBJ2-7,TRBV29-1,12,CSATGNSYEQYF,TGCAGCGCTACAGGAAACTCCTACGAGCAGTACTTC
few,TRBD1,TRBJ1-1,TRBV2,14,CASNPQGRSTEAFF,TGTGCCAGCAACCCACAGGGGAGGAGCACTGAAGCTTTCTTT